This is a list of T cell receptor beta chains from one sample in a study of T cells in Graves' hyperthyroidism and ophthalmopathy. TCRdb used MiXCR to reprocess the multiplex PCR reads, holding one entry per CDR3 protein. The table has 330,000 or so distinct CDR3 sequences, roughly 18% seen once; the top ten hold 15% to 17%. Sequencing was performed on blood. The receptors were sampled from a woman in her 40s with Graves' ophthalmopathy. The CDR3 runs from the conserved cysteine through the conserved F or W. Each record gives: V gene, J gene, D gene, clone size, CDR3 DNA, CDR3 protein. D genes are given only for firm matches. The size field is filled for only some rows; it gives once, few, many or a size class.

v_gene: TRBV20-1; j_gene: TRBJ2-5; d_gene: NA; abundance: many; CDR3nt: TGCAGTGCTAAAAGCTGGGGCAGCCAAGAGACCCAGTACTTC; CDR3aa: CSAKSWGSQETQYF
v_gene: TRBV15; j_gene: TRBJ2-5; d_gene: NA; abundance: many; CDR3nt: TGTGCCACCAGCCTTCTGGGGGGCGCGGAGACCCAGTACTTC; CDR3aa: CATSLLGGAETQYF
v_gene: TRBV7-9; j_gene: TRBJ2-7; d_gene: NA; abundance: many; CDR3nt: TGTGCCAGCAGCTTAGGTTCAGGGGCCTACGAGCAGTACTTC; CDR3aa: CASSLGSGAYEQYF
v_gene: TRBV19; j_gene: TRBJ2-7; d_gene: TRBD1; abundance: many; CDR3nt: TGTGCCAGTAGTATAACGGCGGGACAGGCTGTCTACGAGCAGTACTTC; CDR3aa: CASSITAGQAVYEQYF
v_gene: TRBV12-3/TRBV12-4; j_gene: TRBJ1-1; d_gene: NA; abundance: few; CDR3nt: TGTGCCAGCAGTGACGGGACATTTGAAGCTTTCTTT; CDR3aa: CASSDGTFEAFF
v_gene: TRBV5-1; j_gene: TRBJ2-7; d_gene: NA; abundance: NA; CDR3nt: TGCGCCAGCAGCTTGTCGGGGGGACAGCCCTCAGAGCAGTACTTC; CDR3aa: CASSLSGGQPSEQYF
v_gene: TRBV6-5; j_gene: TRBJ2-5; d_gene: NA; abundance: NA; CDR3nt: TGTGCCAGCAGTTCCCCCCCTCCGTACCAAGAGACCCAGTACTTC; CDR3aa: CASSSPPPYQETQYF
v_gene: TRBV28; j_gene: TRBJ2-7; d_gene: NA; abundance: many; CDR3nt: TGTGCCAGCAGTGCGCCCGTAGGGGGGCACTACGAGCAGTACTTC; CDR3aa: CASSAPVGGHYEQYF
v_gene: TRBV2; j_gene: TRBJ2-2; d_gene: TRBD1; abundance: NA; CDR3nt: TGTGCCATCGACAGGGGAGGTCCCGGGGAGCTGTTTTTT; CDR3aa: CAIDRGGPGELFF
v_gene: TRBV5-1; j_gene: TRBJ1-1; d_gene: NA; abundance: many; CDR3nt: TGCGCCAGCAACCCTGTCGTGGGGGGGGGCACTGAAGCTTTCTTT; CDR3aa: CASNPVVGGGTEAFF
v_gene: TRBV7-2; j_gene: TRBJ2-2; d_gene: NA; abundance: many; CDR3nt: TGTGCCAGCAGCCTAAAGGGATTTGACGGGGAGCTGTTTTTT; CDR3aa: CASSLKGFDGELFF
v_gene: TRBV5-5; j_gene: TRBJ2-7; d_gene: NA; abundance: many; CDR3nt: TGTGCCAGCAGCTTAGCATTTCCTTCCTCCTACGAGCAGTACTTC; CDR3aa: CASSLAFPSSYEQYF
v_gene: TRBV30; j_gene: TRBJ1-1; d_gene: NA; abundance: NA; CDR3nt: TGTGCCTGGAGTCCAAACAGGGAGTTGAACACTGAAGCTTTCTTT; CDR3aa: CAWSPNRELNTEAFF
v_gene: TRBV5-1; j_gene: TRBJ2-7; d_gene: TRBD1; abundance: many; CDR3nt: TGCGCCAGCAGCCCCACCGACAGGGCATACGAGCAGTACTTC; CDR3aa: CASSPTDRAYEQYF
v_gene: TRBV9; j_gene: TRBJ2-2; d_gene: TRBD2; abundance: many; CDR3nt: TGTGCCAGCAGCCCTCAACTAGCGGGGGCCGGGGAGCTGTTTTTT; CDR3aa: CASSPQLAGAGELFF
v_gene: TRBV5-1; j_gene: TRBJ2-5; d_gene: TRBD1; abundance: many; CDR3nt: TGCGCCAGCTCCGAGGGACAGGGGATAGGGCAAGAGACCCAGTACTTC; CDR3aa: CASSEGQGIGQETQYF
v_gene: TRBV28; j_gene: TRBJ1-1; d_gene: NA; abundance: NA; CDR3nt: TGTGCCAGCAGTTCAGCCGGGGGGAACACTGAAGCTTTCTTT; CDR3aa: CASSSAGGNTEAFF
v_gene: TRBV6-4; j_gene: TRBJ2-7; d_gene: NA; abundance: many; CDR3nt: TGTGCCAGCAGTACCGAGCGTACACTTCGGGTCCTCCCCTCCTACGAGCAGTACTTC; CDR3aa: CASSTERTLRVLPSYEQYF